Given below is one TCR beta chain in context. This sample was taken from a study of identical twins. TCRdb analysed the 5' RACE reads with MiXCR anew, one entry per CDR3 protein. The sample lists about 890,000 distinct CDR3 sequences; 9% to 15% were seen once. CDR1 and CDR2 from the germline V gene are SGDLS and YYNGEE. V lost 3 bases, J lost 18 bases, and 19 bases stayed unmatched. The CDR3 has 16 residues. These same data were also listed under a study on yellow fever vaccine responses in identical twins.

The specimen sequenced was PBMCs. V and J are TRBV9 and TRBJ1-6, with TRBD1 identical over 9 bases. The receptor was isolated from a young woman in good health. This CDR3 reads CASSALPPGQGNVAHF. The CDR3 coding sequence is TGTGCCAGCAGCGCCCTTCCACCGGGACAGGGTAATGTGGCCCACTTT.